This T cell receptor beta chain comes out of a study of cytomegalovirus exposure and HLA in healthy donors. Generated by immunoSEQ multiplex PCR, the TCRdb table keeps only in-frame clones and is missing some. Here the sample spans 190,000 or so clones, roughly four fifths being singletons. The V and J ends lost 11 bases and 0 bases, in that order; junction bases with no gene match: 13. The CDR3 consists of 17 residues. Per the germline V gene, CDR1 is SNHLY and CDR2 is FYNNEI. The sequenced material came from PBMCs. The chain uses TRBV2 and TRBJ1-6; 7 nucleotides match TRBD1. This clonotype was obtained from a woman aged 18-30 years in good health and CMV-seropositive. CDR3 amino acids: CAGWTGVAGSYNSPLHF. CDR3 DNA: TGTGCCGGTTGGACAGGCGTTGCCGGCTCCTATAATTCACCCCTCCACTTT. The full variable domain, its missing parts supplied by reference TRBV2 and TRBJ1-6, is EPEVTQTPSHQVTQMGQEVILRCVPISNHLYFYWYRQILGQKVEFLVSFYNNEISEKSEIFDDQFSVERPDGSNFTLKIRSTKLEDSAMYFCAGWTGVAGSYNSPLHFGNGTRLTVT.